One sample yielded the 10 T cell receptor beta chains listed below, sequenced in a study of CD8 T cells in ankylosing spondylitis. TCRdb redid the calling of the 5' RACE reads with MiXCR, one entry per CDR3 protein. This sample yields under 200,000 distinct CDR3 sequences, of which roughly 13% are seen a single time; approximately 11% belongs to the top ten. Sequenced input: blood, either unsorted or a sorted T cell fraction (not recorded which). The receptors derive from a female donor with ankylosing spondylitis or in good health (not recorded which).

This clonotype was detected only a few times. The rearrangement uses TRBV5-1 and TRBJ2-1; 15 positions agree with TRBD2. From germline, CDR1 is SGHRS and CDR2 YFSETQ. After removal of 6 bases from V and 8 bases from J, the junction contained 9 bases not matched to a gene. The CDR3 loop spans 16 amino acids. The DNA for the CDR3 is TGCGCCAGCACCAACGGACTAGCGGGAGGGTTGGATGAGCAGTTCTTC. It yields the protein CASTNGLAGGLDEQFF. The complete variable domain, with remaining parts taken from reference TRBV5-1 and TRBJ2-1, reads KAGVTQTPRYLIKTRGQQVTLSCSPISGHRSVSWYQQTPGQGLQFLFEYFSETQRNKGNFPGRFSGRQFSNSRSEMNVSTLELGDSALYLCASTNGLAGGLDEQFFGPGTRLTVL.

Note on this clonotype: An end of the junction differs from the germline gene, which may be a read error. The genes are TRBV11-2 and TRBJ2-3; a possible D gene is TRBD2 (6 bases). Germline assignment: CDR1 SGHAT and CDR2 FQNNGV. The CDR3 is made up of 12 amino acids. CDR3 nucleotides: TGTGTCAGCAGCCCACTAGCTGGCACGCAGTATTTT. It encodes CVSSPLAGTQYF.

J is TRBJ1-5 and V is TRBV30, with 11 bases matching TRBD1. The CDR3 sequence is 14 residues long. V shed 3 bases and J 6 bases; nucleotides not matched to a gene: 4. Germline V CDR1 and CDR2: GTSNPN, SVGIG (reference sequence). CDR3 nucleotide sequence: TGTGCCTGGAGCGCTGGGACAGGGGGTCAGCCCCAGCATTTT. Protein sequence: CAWSAGTGGQPQHF.

The chain employs TRBV4-3 and TRBJ2-1; no definite D call. V gave up 1 base and J gave up 4 bases, with 5 bases separating them. Germline loops: CDR1 LGHNA, CDR2 YSLEER. The CDR3 is 13 amino acids. The CDR3 region is CASSQATYNEQFF. CDR3 DNA sequence: TGCGCCAGCAGCCAAGCGACATACAATGAGCAGTTCTTC.

The rearrangement links TRBV4-3 to TRBJ2-1, with D perhaps assigned TRBD1 or TRBD2 (5 bases each). Germline assignment: CDR1 LGHNA and CDR2 YSLEER. This CDR3 is built from 16 residues. Trimming took off 0 bases at V and 7 bases at J, with 16 bases between the two ends. For the CDR3, the DNA is TGCGCCAGCAGCCAAGATAGAGGGCAGGGTCGGAATGAGCAGTTCTTC. It translates to CASSQDRGQGRNEQFF.

This clonotype was seen repeatedly, ten times or more. The chain employs TRBV5-1 and TRBJ2-1; D remains ambiguous. Trimming left V 6 bases short and J 0 bases short, with 13 bases between. Germline CDR1 is SGHRS and CDR2 is YFSETQ. The CDR3 totals 15 residues. CDR3 DNA: TGCGCCAGCAAAGTCGGACGGAGCTCCTACAATGAGCAGTTCTTC. As protein: CASKVGRSSYNEQFF.

The rearrangement joins TRBV19 to TRBJ1-1, with 8 bases aligning to TRBD1. The V segment lost 7 bases and the J segment 2 bases; nucleotides outside the gene matches: 15. The CDR3 runs to 17 residues. Per germline, CDR1 LNHDA and CDR2 SQIVND (reference sequence). The CDR3 spells CASNTPGRGQTNTEAFF. The CDR3 nucleotides are TGTGCCAGTAACACCCCAGGCAGGGGGCAAACAAACACTGAAGCTTTCTTT.

This clonotype came up many times. The rearrangement links TRBV29-1 to TRBJ1-1; D remains ambiguous. Germline V CDR1 and CDR2: SQVTM, ANQGSEA. The CDR3 loop spans 14 amino acids. V was pared by 3 bases and J by 1 base, with 12 bases between. The CDR3, as DNA: TGCAGCGTTGAGCGGCCGCCCACGAACACTGAAGCTTTCTTT. It yields the protein CSVERPPTNTEAFF.

Concerning this clonotype: A much larger clone differs by one base, so this may be a read error. The CDR3 DNA sequence: TGTGCCACCAGTGATTGTAGAGTCGCTAGTCATGAGCAGTTCTTC. This gives the protein CATSDCRVASHEQFF. This chain joins TRBV24-1 and TRBJ2-1; D unclear. The V end was cut by 2 bases, the J end by 8 bases, with 15 bases between. Germline V gene sequence: CDR1 KGHDR, CDR2 SFDVKD. This CDR3 is built from 15 residues.

A few counts support this clonotype. The chain combines TRBV6-2 or TRBV6-3 with TRBJ2-7; perhaps TRBD1 as D (5 bases). Germline loops: CDR1 MNHEY, CDR2 SVGEGT. V lost 4 bases to trimming and J lost 0 bases, with 13 bases between them. The CDR3 has 15 residues. The CDR3 region is CASSFDSASSYEQYF. The CDR3 DNA reads as TGTGCCAGCAGTTTCGACAGCGCTAGCTCCTACGAGCAGTACTTC.